Listed below are T cell receptor beta chains from one sample, sequenced in a study of blood T cell repertoires in COVID-19. Method: immunoSEQ multiplex PCR; TCRdb's copy keeps in-frame clones and lacks some. The sample has 50,000 to 65,000 clones; about two thirds are singletons. Sequencing was performed on peripheral blood. The receptors stem from a woman in her sixties or seventies with COVID-19, enrolled during active disease. Each CDR3 is given with its conserved first and last residue. The D gene is left open where the match is weak. Expanded clones get a size class; other rows say once, few or many, or leave the size out.

TRBD1,TRBV4-3,.,TRBJ2-3,CASSQEGTDTHTQYF,TGCGCCAGCAGCCAAGAGGGGACAGATACTCATACGCAGTATTTT
.,TRBV27,.,TRBJ1-2,CASSLEGYYGYTF,TGTGCCAGCAGTTTGGAGGGGTACTATGGCTACACCTTC
TRBD2,TRBV5-4,.,TRBJ2-3,CASSPKRTSGPNSF,TGTGCCAGCAGCCCGAAACGGACTAGCGGCCCGAATTCATTT
.,TRBV9,.,TRBJ1-2,CASSVAGGGGYTF,TGTGCCAGCAGCGTAGCTGGGGGAGGAGGCTACACCTTC
.,TRBV27,large,TRBJ2-1,CASGKSSYNEQFF,TGTGCCAGCGGCAAAAGCTCCTACAATGAGCAGTTCTTC
.,TRBV6-5,.,TRBJ2-2,CASSYQGGAGELFF,TGTGCCAGCAGTTACCAAGGAGGGGCCGGGGAGCTGTTTTTT
TRBD2,TRBV15,.,TRBJ2-1,CATSRDWLAGGHNEQFF,TGTGCCACCAGCAGAGATTGGTTAGCGGGGGGGCACAATGAGCAGTTCTTC
TRBD1,TRBV29-1,few,TRBJ2-1,CSVGDRGTYNEQFF,TGCAGCGTCGGGGACAGGGGAACCTACAATGAGCAGTTCTTC
.,TRBV7-2,few,TRBJ1-3,CASSLAAGVGNTIYF,TGTGCCAGCAGCTTAGCTGCCGGGGTCGGAAACACCATATATTTT
TRBD2,TRBV29-1,.,TRBJ2-1,CSAGLAGAGNEQFF,TGCAGCGCTGGACTAGCGGGAGCGGGTAATGAGCAGTTCTTC
TRBD1,TRBV19,.,TRBJ2-3,CASSQLGGGTDTQYF,TGTGCCAGTAGTCAACTAGGGGGCGGCACAGATACGCAGTATTTT
.,TRBV7-7,.,TRBJ2-5,CASSGGRKETQYF,TGTGCCAGCAGCGGAGGGAGGAAAGAGACCCAGTACTTC
.,TRBV19,.,TRBJ1-5,CASSMGRAYDQPQHF,TGTGCCAGTAGTATGGGCAGGGCGTATGATCAGCCCCAGCATTTT
TRBD2,TRBV7-3,.,TRBJ2-7,CASSLTGTSFSYEQYF,TGTGCCAGCAGCTTAACCGGGACTAGCTTCTCCTACGAGCAGTACTTC
TRBD1,TRBV7-8,.,TRBJ2-3,CASSSQGGTDTQYF,TGTGCCAGCAGCTCGCAGGGGGGCACAGATACGCAGTATTTT
TRBD1,TRBV7-8,.,TRBJ1-2,CASSFGTGARGYTF,TGTGCCAGCAGCTTCGGGACAGGGGCGAGGGGCTACACCTTC
.,TRBV19,.,TRBJ1-6,CASSIITSSYNSPLHF,TGTGCCAGTAGTATAATAACTAGCTCCTATAATTCACCCCTCCACTTT
TRBD1,TRBV19,.,TRBJ1-2,CASSTRTGKGMNYGYTF,TGTGCCAGTAGTACCCGGACAGGGAAAGGCATGAACTATGGCTACACCTTC
TRBD2,TRBV5-1,.,TRBJ2-3,CASSSRTSGYTDTQYF,TGCGCCAGCAGCTCCCGGACTAGCGGATACACAGATACGCAGTATTTT
TRBD2,TRBV6-2/TRBV6-3,.,TRBJ2-1,CASTPGLESNEQFF,TGTGCCAGCACCCCGGGACTAGAAAGTAATGAGCAGTTCTTC
TRBD2,TRBV4-2,.,TRBJ2-1,CASSPSGTSGNEQFF,TGTGCCAGCAGCCCATCCGGGACTAGCGGCAATGAGCAGTTCTTC
.,TRBV5-1,.,TRBJ1-2,CASSVPGGGGYTF,TGCGCCAGCAGCGTGCCGGGCGGGGGCGGCTACACCTTC
.,TRBV5-4,once,TRBJ1-4,CASSLVGQSNEKLFF,TGTGCCAGCAGCTTGGTTGGACAGTCTAATGAAAAACTGTTTTTT
.,TRBV7-2,.,TRBJ2-6,CASSPRGGEGLSGANVLTF,TGTGCCAGCAGCCCCCGGGGTGGCGAGGGCCTATCTGGGGCCAACGTCCTGACTTTC
TRBD1,TRBV5-1,.,TRBJ2-5,CASSPPQGQGMETQYF,TGCGCCAGCAGCCCGCCCCAGGGACAGGGGATGGAGACCCAGTACTTC
.,TRBV5-6,.,TRBJ1-2,CASRYSTTSYGYTF,TGTGCCAGCAGATACAGCACAACCTCCTATGGCTACACCTTC
.,TRBV11-3,.,TRBJ1-1,CASSSRPNTEAFF,TGTGCCAGCAGCTCTAGACCAAACACGGAAGCTTTCTTT
TRBD2,TRBV15,.,TRBJ2-5,CATSRLLAGVGGETQYF,TGTGCCACCAGCAGGCTACTAGCGGGAGTAGGAGGAGAGACCCAGTACTTC
TRBD2,TRBV2,.,TRBJ2-5,CASRAGLAGAISGETQYF,TGTGCCAGCAGAGCGGGACTAGCGGGAGCAATTTCGGGGGAGACCCAGTACTTC
TRBD1,TRBV7-2,.,TRBJ2-1,CASSPTGGAWNEQFF,TGTGCCAGCAGCCCAACAGGGGGCGCTTGGAATGAGCAGTTCTTC
.,TRBV9,.,TRBJ2-3,CASSVGPSGSTDTQYF,TGTGCCAGCAGCGTAGGACCCAGCGGTAGCACAGATACGCAGTATTTT
.,TRBV19,.,TRBJ1-5,CASSMTPSSNQPQHF,TGTGCCAGTAGTATGACACCTTCAAGCAATCAGCCCCAGCATTTT
.,TRBV5-1,once,TRBJ1-2,CASGRVGDNYGYTF,TGCGCCAGCGGCAGGGTAGGGGATAACTATGGCTACACCTTC
TRBD2,TRBV19,.,TRBJ2-1,CASSIGASGRPSNEQFF,TGTGCCAGTAGTATTGGGGCTAGCGGGAGGCCCAGCAATGAGCAGTTCTTC
TRBD1,TRBV28,.,TRBJ1-2,CASSFGVEGARGYTF,TGTGCCAGCAGTTTTGGTGTCGAGGGGGCGCGGGGCTACACCTTC
.,TRBV7-3,.,TRBJ1-2,CASSLKGGQGYGYTF,TGTGCCAGCAGCTTAAAGGGAGGGCAGGGCTATGGCTACACCTTC
.,TRBV29-1,once,TRBJ1-2,CSVAGASYGYTF,TGCAGCGTTGCTGGGGCCTCCTATGGCTACACCTTC
.,TRBV19,.,TRBJ1-5,CASRPLQNQPQHF,TGTGCCAGTAGGCCTCTACAGAATCAGCCCCAGCATTTT
.,TRBV11-1,.,TRBJ2-7,CASSTRSEQYF,TGTGCCAGCAGCACAAGGAGCGAGCAGTACTTC
TRBD1,TRBV6-5,once,TRBJ1-1,CASNLRGLTEAFF,TGTGCCAGTAACCTCAGGGGGTTAACTGAAGCTTTCTTT
TRBD1,TRBV19,once,TRBJ2-1,CASSDRGRHNEQFF,TGTGCCAGCTCGGACAGGGGGCGCCACAATGAGCAGTTCTTC
TRBD2,TRBV5-8,.,TRBJ2-1,CASSSSGLAAGGVGHEQFF,TGTGCCAGCAGCTCTAGCGGACTAGCGGCGGGAGGCGTTGGGCATGAGCAGTTCTTC
.,TRBV2,.,TRBJ2-1,CASSEVRGGEQFF,TGTGCCAGCAGTGAAGTTAGGGGTGGAGAGCAGTTCTTC
.,TRBV6-1,.,TRBJ1-4,CASSELGAGTNEKLFF,TGTGCCAGCAGTGAGTTGGGGGCAGGGACTAATGAAAAACTGTTTTTT
.,TRBV12-3/TRBV12-4,.,TRBJ1-2,CASSFGANYGYTF,TGTGCCAGCAGTTTCGGAGCTAACTATGGCTACACCTTC
.,TRBV10-3,few,TRBJ2-3,CAISEAKVDTQYF,TGTGCCATCAGTGAGGCGAAAGTGGATACGCAGTATTTT
.,TRBV5-6,few,TRBJ2-3,CASRSGVSTDTQYF,TGTGCCAGCCGTAGCGGAGTAAGCACAGATACGCAGTATTTT
.,TRBV9,.,TRBJ2-1,CASSVGVVSAGRRRDNEQFF,TGTGCCAGCAGCGTAGGAGTGGTCTCGGCAGGCCGCCGGCGAGACAATGAGCAGTTCTTC
TRBD2,TRBV9,.,TRBJ2-6,CASSPFQAGAGANVLTF,TGTGCCAGCAGCCCTTTTCAGGCGGGGGCTGGGGCCAACGTCCTGACTTTC
TRBD2,TRBV2,.,TRBJ2-1,CASSLRSGGDEQFF,TGTGCCAGCAGCCTCCGATCGGGGGGGGATGAGCAGTTCTTC
.,TRBV19,.,TRBJ2-1,CASRGVSGNEQFF,TGTGCCAGTAGGGGCGTAAGTGGCAATGAGCAGTTCTTC
.,TRBV7-9,.,TRBJ1-2,CASSSGQIYGYTF,TGTGCCAGCAGCTCCGGACAAATCTATGGCTACACCTTC
.,TRBV18,.,TRBJ1-1,CASSEGERTEAFF,TGTGCCAGCTCAGAGGGGGAACGGACTGAAGCTTTCTTT
.,TRBV27,.,TRBJ1-4,CASSRTTSRWEKLFF,TGTGCCAGCAGTCGAACCACGTCCAGATGGGAAAAACTGTTTTTT
TRBD2,TRBV4-1,.,TRBJ2-1,CASSQLLAGGPVGQLF,TGCGCCAGCAGCCAACTTCTAGCGGGGGGGCCGGTCGGCCAGCTCTTC